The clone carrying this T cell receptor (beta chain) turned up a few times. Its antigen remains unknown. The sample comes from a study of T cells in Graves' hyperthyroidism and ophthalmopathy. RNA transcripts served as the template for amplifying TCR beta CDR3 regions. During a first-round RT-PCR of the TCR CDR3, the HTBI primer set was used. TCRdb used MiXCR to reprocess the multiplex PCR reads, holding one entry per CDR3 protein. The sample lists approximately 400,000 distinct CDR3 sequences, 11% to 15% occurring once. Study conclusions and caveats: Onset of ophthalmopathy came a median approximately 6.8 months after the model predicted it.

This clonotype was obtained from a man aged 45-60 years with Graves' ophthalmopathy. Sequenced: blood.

CDR3 residues: CSARPVLSGNTIYF. The CDR3 DNA reads as TGCAGTGCTAGGCCAGTCCTCTCTGGAAACACCATATATTTT. The chain is built from TRBV20-1 and TRBJ1-3; D is undetermined. CDR3 length equals 14 residues. V dropped 3 bases and J dropped 0 bases, with 9 bases sitting between them. Germline CDR1 DFQATT, CDR2 SNEGSKA (reference sequence).